Following are 14 T cell receptor beta chains from one sample sequenced in a study of blood T cell repertoires in COVID-19. Libraries were prepared by immunoSEQ multiplex PCR; TCRdb keeps only in-frame clonotypes and omits some of them. In the table there are under 300,000 clones, just under 90% of which are singletons. Sequenced input: peripheral blood. The receptors were sampled from a middle-aged woman with acute or convalescent COVID-19.

The rearrangement joins TRBV4-1 to TRBJ2-5; 9 bases are a match to TRBD1. The V gene's germline CDR1 is MGHRA and CDR2 YSYEKL. V gave up 8 bases and J gave up 4 bases; unmatched junction bases: 8. The CDR3 consists of 14 residues. CDR3: CASGPLTGGETQYF. The CDR3 coding sequence is TGCGCCAGCGGGCCCTTGACAGGGGGAGAGACCCAGTACTTC.

This chain joins TRBV12-3 or TRBV12-4 and TRBJ1-1; the D is unclear. This CDR3 is built from 13 residues. Deletions cut 7 bases from V and 2 bases from J, with 11 bases between. In nucleotides, the CDR3 is TGTGCCAGCATCCAGGTTTTCAACACTGAAGCTTTCTTT. This encodes CASIQVFNTEAFF.

The V call is TRBV10-3, the J call TRBJ1-2, with D possibly being TRBD1 (5 bases). V lost 7 bases and J lost 10, with 16 bases in between. This CDR3 is built from 12 residues. Germline CDR1 and CDR2: ENHRY and SYGVKD. In nucleotides, the CDR3 is TGTGCCATCATTGTAGCGGGGGGACTCTACACCTTC. Protein: CAIIVAGGLYTF.

This clone was picked up a small number of times. The gene calls are TRBV9 and TRBJ1-2; D call uncertain. The V gene's germline CDR1 is SGDLS and CDR2 YYNGEE. The CDR3 extends over 19 amino acids. Trimming took off 3 bases at V and 1 base at J, with 25 bases between the two ends. The CDR3 sequence is CASSAGEARELRNNYGYTF. The CDR3, as DNA: TGTGCCAGCAGCGCCGGGGAGGCTCGGGAGCTTAGAAATAACTATGGCTACACCTTC.

This chain uses TRBV18 with TRBJ1-1; weak D call: TRBD1 (6 bases). V was clipped by 1 base and J by 4 bases, with 10 bases between them. The V gene's germline CDR1 is KGHSH and CDR2 LQKENI. The CDR3 loop spans 14 amino acids. CDR3 sequence: CASSPRQETTEAFF. As DNA, the CDR3 is TGTGCCAGCTCACCACGACAGGAGACCACTGAAGCTTTCTTT.

This sequence joins TRBV11-2 and TRBJ1-2; TRBD1 is a possible D gene (6 bases). V lost 5 bases, J lost 6 bases, and 10 bases lay in between. CDR1 SGHAT and CDR2 FQNNGV come from the germline V gene. The CDR3 spans 12 residues. The CDR3 loop reads CASSEGGNGYTF. The CDR3 coding sequence is TGTGCCAGCAGCGAAGGGGGAAATGGCTACACCTTC.

The J gene is TRBJ1-5, the V gene TRBV5-5, with TRBD1 matching 7 bases. CDR1 and CDR2 from the germline V gene are SGHKS and YYEKEE (reference sequence). This CDR3 spans 14 amino acids. The V gene end was trimmed by 3 bases and the J gene end by 5 bases; junction bases not matched to a gene: 5. CDR3 sequence reads: CASSSGTVDQPQHF. The DNA of the CDR3 is TGTGCCAGCAGCTCCGGGACAGTGGATCAGCCCCAGCATTTT. The entire variable domain, with the rest obtained from reference TRBV5-5 and TRBJ1-5, is as follows: DAGVTQSPTHLIKTRGQQVTLRCSPISGHKSVSWYQQVLGQGPQFIFQYYEKEERGRGNFPDRFSARQFPNYSSELNVNALLLGDSALYLCASSSGTVDQPQHFGDGTRLSIL.

This clone has only a few counts. The gene calls are TRBV30 and TRBJ2-2, with D perhaps matching TRBD1 (6 bases). V was clipped by 2 bases and J by 7 bases, with 17 bases between them. Germline loops: CDR1 GTSNPN, CDR2 SVGIG (reference sequence). The CDR3 length is 15 residues. The chain's CDR3 is CAWSHLGARNGELFF. CDR3 DNA: TGTGCCTGGAGTCACCTGGGGGCGCGAAACGGGGAGCTGTTTTTT.

V usage is TRBV6-2 or TRBV6-3 and J usage is TRBJ2-7, with D perhaps matching TRBD1 (6 bases). The CDR3 totals 14 residues. Germline-derived CDR1 and CDR2 are MNHEY and SVGEGT. Trimming removed 2 bases at V and 3 bases at J, with 11 bases between. The CDR3 region is CASSYRVGGYEQYV. The CDR3, as DNA: TGTGCCAGCAGTTACAGGGTAGGGGGCTACGAGCAGTACGTC.

The V gene is TRBV6-1, the J gene TRBJ1-2, with D tentatively TRBD1 (5 bases). The V end was cut by 3 bases, the J end by 2 bases, with 7 bases between. This CDR3 has 13 residues. From germline, CDR1 is MNHNS and CDR2 SASEGT. The CDR3 DNA reads as TGTGCCAGCAGTGAGAACAGGAACTATGGCTACACCTTC. Translated, it gives CASSENRNYGYTF.

This chain joins TRBV6-2 or TRBV6-3 and TRBJ2-5; the match to TRBD2 covers 8 bases. This CDR3 comprises 16 residues. Per the germline V gene, CDR1 is MNHEY and CDR2 is SVGEGT. The junction had 5 bases not matched to a gene; V was cut back by 2 bases and J by 0 bases. The CDR3 protein is CASSYGGGTYQETQYF. In DNA, the CDR3 is TGTGCCAGCAGTTACGGCGGGGGGACCTACCAAGAGACCCAGTACTTC.

The chain couples TRBV11-2 to TRBJ2-5, with TRBD2 matching over 12 bases. Per the germline V gene, CDR1 is SGHAT and CDR2 is FQNNGV. This CDR3 has 15 residues. The V gene end was trimmed by 7 bases and the J gene end by 3 bases; junction bases not matched to a gene: 6. CDR3 loop: CASTLAGGFEETQYF. In nucleotides, the CDR3 is TGTGCCAGCACCCTAGCGGGGGGGTTCGAAGAGACCCAGTACTTC.

Written as DNA, the CDR3 is TGTGCCAGCAGCCTCCAGGGTGCCTCTGGAAACACCATATATTTT. Encoded protein: CASSLQGASGNTIYF. This sequence joins TRBV11-2 and TRBJ1-3; a possible D gene is TRBD1 (5 bases). This CDR3 has 15 amino acids. Germline CDR1 is SGHAT and CDR2 is FQNNGV. Between the trimmed V and J ends, which lost 5 bases and 0 bases, there was a span of 11 bases.

The chain is built from TRBV9 and TRBJ1-6, with D tentatively TRBD1 (6 bases). V was cut by 2 bases and J by 3 bases, with 9 bases left in between. Germline CDR1 is SGDLS and CDR2 is YYNGEE. This CDR3 region has 15 residues. The CDR3 region is CASSVGGHYNSPLHF. In nucleotides, the CDR3 is TGTGCCAGCAGCGTTGGGGGACACTATAATTCACCCCTCCACTTT.